This TCR beta chain was obtained from a study of shared clonotypes between healthy human individuals. General study findings and limits: Sharing of clonotypes among donors was expected to vary with sequencing depth. A reduction in generation probabilities was seen for non-shared clonotypes relative to those shared by all four donors.

From germline, CDR1 is LGHNA and CDR2 YSLEER. This CDR3 region has 16 residues. J gave up 4 bases and V 1 base, and 6 bases lay outside the gene matches. With regard to this clone: No antigen is known for it.

Naive CD8 cells were CD45RO-negative, positively selected for CCR7, excluding terminally differentiated effector memory CD45RA+ cells. Assay: immunoSEQ multiplex PCR; the TCRdb copy retains only in-frame clones and omits some. In the table there are about 2.2 million clones, 93% of which are singletons. The sample taken for sequencing was naive CD8+ T cells from PBMCs. The chain employs TRBV4-3 and TRBJ2-2, with 7 bases that match TRBD2. The TCR was taken from a young man in good health. Some clones in this sample may be carry-over from other donors' samples. The chain's CDR3 is CASSQARSSGTGELFF. As DNA, the CDR3 is TGCGCCAGCAGCCAAGCGCGTTCTAGCGGCACCGGGGAGCTGTTTTTT.